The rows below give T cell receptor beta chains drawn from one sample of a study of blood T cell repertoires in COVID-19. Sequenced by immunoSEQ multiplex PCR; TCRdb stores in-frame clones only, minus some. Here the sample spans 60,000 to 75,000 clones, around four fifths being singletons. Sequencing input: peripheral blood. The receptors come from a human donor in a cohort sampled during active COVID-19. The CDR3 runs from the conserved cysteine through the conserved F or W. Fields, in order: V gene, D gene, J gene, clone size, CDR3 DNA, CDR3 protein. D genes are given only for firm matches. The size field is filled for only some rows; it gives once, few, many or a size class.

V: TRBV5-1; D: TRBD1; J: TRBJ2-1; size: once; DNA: TGCGCCAGCGGGACAGGGAGTTACAATGAGCAGTTCTTC; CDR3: CASGTGSYNEQFF
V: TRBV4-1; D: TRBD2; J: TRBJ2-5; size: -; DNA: TGCGCCAGCAGCCAAGATCCTAGCGGTTTACAAGAGACCCAGTACTTC; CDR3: CASSQDPSGLQETQYF
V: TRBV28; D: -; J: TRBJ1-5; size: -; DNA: TGTGCCAGCACGAGGCGGAATCAGCCCCAGCATTTT; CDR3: CASTRRNQPQHF
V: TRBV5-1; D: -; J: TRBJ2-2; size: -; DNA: TGCGCCAGCAGTCGGGCGGGAAACACCGGGGAGCTGTTTTTT; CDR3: CASSRAGNTGELFF
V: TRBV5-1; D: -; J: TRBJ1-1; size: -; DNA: TGCGCCAGCAGCTTCGCGGGACGGGGGGACACTGAAGCTTTCTTT; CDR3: CASSFAGRGDTEAFF
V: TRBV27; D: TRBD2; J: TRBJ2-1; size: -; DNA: TGTGCCAGCAGTCCCAGGACTAGCGGGGAAGGTGAGCAGTTCTTC; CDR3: CASSPRTSGEGEQFF
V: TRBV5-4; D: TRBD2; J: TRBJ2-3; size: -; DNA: TGTGCCAGCAGCTACCGACTAGCGGGGCAAGATACGCAGTATTTT; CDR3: CASSYRLAGQDTQYF
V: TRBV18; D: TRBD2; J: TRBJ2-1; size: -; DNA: TGTGCCAGCTCACCGGGGACGGGACTAGCGGGGGACCGGGCATGGGAGCAGTTCTTC; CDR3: CASSPGTGLAGDRAWEQFF
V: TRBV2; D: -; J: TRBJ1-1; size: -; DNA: TGTGCCAGCATCGGCCCAGTAAGGGGGAACACTGAAGCTTTCTTT; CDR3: CASIGPVRGNTEAFF
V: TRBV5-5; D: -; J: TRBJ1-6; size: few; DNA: TGTGCCAGCAGGTCGACAGACCATTCACCCCTCCACTTT; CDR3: CASRSTDHSPLHF
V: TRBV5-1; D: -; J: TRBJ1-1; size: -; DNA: TGCGCCAGCAGCTTGGAGCAGGGGCGAACTGAAGCTTTCTTT; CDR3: CASSLEQGRTEAFF
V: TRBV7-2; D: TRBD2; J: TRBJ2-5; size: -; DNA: TGTGCCAGCAGCTTAGGTCCAGCGGGGGGCCCCCAAGAGACCCAGTACTTC; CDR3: CASSLGPAGGPQETQYF
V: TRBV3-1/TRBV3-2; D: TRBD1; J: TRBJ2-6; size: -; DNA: TGTGCCAGCAGCTGGGGACAGGGGCCTGGGGCCAACGTCCTGACTTTC; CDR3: CASSWGQGPGANVLTF
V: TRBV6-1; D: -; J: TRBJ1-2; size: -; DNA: TGTGCCAGCAGTGAAGCTGCCCACCTAGCTAACTATGGCTACACCTTC; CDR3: CASSEAAHLANYGYTF
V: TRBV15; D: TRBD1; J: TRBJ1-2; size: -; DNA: TGTGCCACCAGCAGAGATGGGGGACAGGCTAACTATGGCTACACCTTC; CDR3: CATSRDGGQANYGYTF
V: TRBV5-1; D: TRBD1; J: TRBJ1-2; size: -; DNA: TGCGCCAGCAGTAATCAGGGGGCCGGCGGCTACACCTTC; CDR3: CASSNQGAGGYTF
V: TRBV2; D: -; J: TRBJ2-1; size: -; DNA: TGTGCCAGCAGTGATGAGGGCGAAATCCGGCGGTTCTTC; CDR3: CASSDEGEIRRFF
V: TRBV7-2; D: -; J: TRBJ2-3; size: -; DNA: TGTGCCAGCAGCCTCGACAGAGATACGCAGTATTTT; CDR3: CASSLDRDTQYF
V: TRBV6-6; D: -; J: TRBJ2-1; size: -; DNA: TGTGCCAGCAGTCCCTCGGGTGAGCAGTTCTTC; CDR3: CASSPSGEQFF
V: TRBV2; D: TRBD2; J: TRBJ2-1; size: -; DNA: TGTGCCAGCAGTGAAGAGGACGGGGGGACCGGCAATGAGCAGTTCTTC; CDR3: CASSEEDGGTGNEQFF
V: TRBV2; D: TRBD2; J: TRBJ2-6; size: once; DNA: TGTGCCAGCAGCCCGACTAGCGGATACTCTGGGGCCAACGTCCTGACTTTC; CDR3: CASSPTSGYSGANVLTF
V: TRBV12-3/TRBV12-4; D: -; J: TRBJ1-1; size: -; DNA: TGTGCCAGCAGTCTCAGTACGAACACTGAAGCTTTCTTT; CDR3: CASSLSTNTEAFF
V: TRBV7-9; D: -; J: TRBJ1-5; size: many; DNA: TGTGCCAGCAGCTTAGACGGGAATGGGTATCAGCCCCAGCATTTT; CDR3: CASSLDGNGYQPQHF
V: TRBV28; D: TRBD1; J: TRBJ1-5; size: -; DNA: TGTGCCAGCAGTTTATTAGAGGGGGCGGTTCAGCCCCAGCATTTT; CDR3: CASSLLEGAVQPQHF
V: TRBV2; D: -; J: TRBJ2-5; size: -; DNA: TGTGCCAGCAGTGAAGCGATGTTCTTTATTCGAGGAGAGACCCAGTACTTC; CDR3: CASSEAMFFIRGETQYF
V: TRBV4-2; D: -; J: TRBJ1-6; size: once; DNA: TGTGCCAGCAGCCAAGATGCAGGGGAGAATTCACCCCTCCACTTT; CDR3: CASSQDAGENSPLHF
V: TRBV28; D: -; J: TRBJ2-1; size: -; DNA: TGTGCCAGCAGTCTCACATACAATGAGCAGTTCTTC; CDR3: CASSLTYNEQFF
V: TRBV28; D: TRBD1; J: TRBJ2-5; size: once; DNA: TGTGCCAGCAGTCTGGACAGGGTAGAGACCCAGTACTTC; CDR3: CASSLDRVETQYF
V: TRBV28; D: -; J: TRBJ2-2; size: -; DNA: TGTGCCAGCAGTCTCAGTTTGGGGCAGGCCACCGGGGAGCTGTTTTTT; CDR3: CASSLSLGQATGELFF
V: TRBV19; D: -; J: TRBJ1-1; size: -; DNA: -; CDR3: CASTSGHPNTEAFF
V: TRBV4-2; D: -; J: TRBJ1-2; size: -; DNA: TGTGCCAGCAGCCAAGGGTGGACTTTCGGCTACACCTTC; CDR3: CASSQGWTFGYTF
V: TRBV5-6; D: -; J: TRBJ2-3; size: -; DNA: TGTGCCAGCAGACCACCTACGGTTTTCTCAAGCACAGATACGCAGTATTTT; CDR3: CASRPPTVFSSTDTQYF
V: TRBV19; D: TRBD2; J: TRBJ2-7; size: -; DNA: TGTGCCAGTAGTATTACCGGGGGGTACGCTGAGCAGTACTTC; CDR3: CASSITGGYAEQYF
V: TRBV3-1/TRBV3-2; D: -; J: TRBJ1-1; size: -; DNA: TGTGCCAGCAGCCAAGTTATGACTGAAGCTTTCTTT; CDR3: CASSQVMTEAFF
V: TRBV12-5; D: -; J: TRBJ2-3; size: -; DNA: TGTGCTAGTGGTTTGTGGAAGGGCGGGAGCACAGATACGCAGTATTTT; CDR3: CASGLWKGGSTDTQYF
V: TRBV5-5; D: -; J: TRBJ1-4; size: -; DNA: TGTGCCAGCAGCTTGGGACAGGATGAAAAACTGTTTTTT; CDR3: CASSLGQDEKLFF
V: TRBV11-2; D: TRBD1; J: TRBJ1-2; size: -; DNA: TGTGCCAGCAGCACCCCGACAGGGATCTATGGCTACACCTTC; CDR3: CASSTPTGIYGYTF
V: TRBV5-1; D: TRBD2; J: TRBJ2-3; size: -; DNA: TGCGCCAGCAGCCCGGGGACTAGCGGGGCCCCAGATACGCAGTATTTT; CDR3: CASSPGTSGAPDTQYF
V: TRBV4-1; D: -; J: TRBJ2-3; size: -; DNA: TGCGCCAGCAGCCAAGGACGGACAAAGTCCACAGATACGCAGTATTTT; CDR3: CASSQGRTKSTDTQYF
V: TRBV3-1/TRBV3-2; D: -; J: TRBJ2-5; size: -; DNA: TGTGCCAGCACCTCAATGGGGGGCCAAGAGACCCAGTACTTC; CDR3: CASTSMGGQETQYF
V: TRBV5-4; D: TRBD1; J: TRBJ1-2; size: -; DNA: TGTGCCAGCAGCGCGGGACAGGGGGAAGGGGGCTACACCTTC; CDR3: CASSAGQGEGGYTF
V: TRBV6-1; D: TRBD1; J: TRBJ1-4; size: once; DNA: TGTGCCAGCAGTGAAAGGGGACAGGGGGCGCGTGGTAATGAAAAACTGTTTTTT; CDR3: CASSERGQGARGNEKLFF
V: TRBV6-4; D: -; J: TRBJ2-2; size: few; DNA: TGTGCCACCGCCTCAGCGAACACCGGGGAGCTGTTTTTT; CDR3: CATASANTGELFF
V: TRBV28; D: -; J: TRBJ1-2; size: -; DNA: TGTGCCAGCAGGGAGGAGGGTCGGAATGGCTACACCTTC; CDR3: CASREEGRNGYTF
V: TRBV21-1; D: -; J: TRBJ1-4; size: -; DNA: TGTGCCAGCAGCATTAATTGGACGGGCGGGAGTAATGAAAAACTGTTTTTT; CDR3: CASSINWTGGSNEKLFF
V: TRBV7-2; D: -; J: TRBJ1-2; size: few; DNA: TGTGCCAGCAGCTTAGACAGGGCATCATATGGCTACACCTTC; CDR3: CASSLDRASYGYTF
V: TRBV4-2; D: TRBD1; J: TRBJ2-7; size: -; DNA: TGTGCCAGCAGCCGGGAGACAGGGGGAAGAGAGCAGTACTTC; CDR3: CASSRETGGREQYF
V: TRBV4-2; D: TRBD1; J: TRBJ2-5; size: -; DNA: TGTGCCAGCAGCCAATCCCCTGGGACAGGGGGGTACGCCCAAGAGACCCAGTACTTC; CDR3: CASSQSPGTGGYAQETQYF
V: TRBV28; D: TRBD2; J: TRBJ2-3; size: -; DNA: TGTGCCAGCATCCTGTCGGGGGGGTGGACGCAGTATTTT; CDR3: CASILSGGWTQYF
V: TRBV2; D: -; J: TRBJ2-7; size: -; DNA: TGTGCCAGCAGTGTCCTGGGGGCGGCCTACGAGCAGTACTTC; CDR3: CASSVLGAAYEQYF
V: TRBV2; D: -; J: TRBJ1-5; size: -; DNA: TGTGCCAGCAGTTCGGACAGTCGGAGCAATCAGCCCCAGCATTTT; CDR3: CASSSDSRSNQPQHF
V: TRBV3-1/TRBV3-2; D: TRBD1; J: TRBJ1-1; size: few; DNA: TGTGCCAGCAGCCGAACGACAGGGGGCGGGTTGAACACTGAAGCTTTCTTT; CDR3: CASSRTTGGGLNTEAFF
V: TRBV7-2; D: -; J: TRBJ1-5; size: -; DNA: TGTGCCAGCAGTGCTAGGTCGGGTCAGCCCCAGCATTTT; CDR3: CASSARSGQPQHF
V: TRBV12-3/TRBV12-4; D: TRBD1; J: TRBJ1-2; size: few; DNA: TGTGCCAGCACCGAGGAGGGGGCCTATGGCTACACCTTC; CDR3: CASTEEGAYGYTF
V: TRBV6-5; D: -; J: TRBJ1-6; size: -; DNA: TGTGCCAGCAGGCGAGGGTTAACGGATTCACCCCTCCACTTT; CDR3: CASRRGLTDSPLHF
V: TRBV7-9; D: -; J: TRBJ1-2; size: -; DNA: TGTGCCAGCAGCCGACCGCAGGGACTCGGCTACACCTTC; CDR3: CASSRPQGLGYTF
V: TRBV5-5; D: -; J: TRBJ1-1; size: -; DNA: TGTGCCAGCTCCCCGGTAGCGGGAAACCCGAACACTGAAGCTTTCTTT; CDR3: CASSPVAGNPNTEAFF
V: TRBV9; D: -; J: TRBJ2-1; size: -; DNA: TGTGCCAGCAGCGTAAGGCGGGGTACCTACAATGAGCAGTTCTTC; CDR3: CASSVRRGTYNEQFF